These 3 T cell receptor beta chains originate from one sample sequenced in a study of blood T cell repertoires in COVID-19. The method was immunoSEQ multiplex PCR; TCRdb's version includes in-frame clones alone and lacks a portion of them. The profile shows approximately 210,000 clones, about 88% of them singletons. The sequencing input was peripheral blood. Receptors were obtained from a woman aged 40 to 50 with acute or convalescent COVID-19.

This clone was seen a few times. V gene TRBV2 combines with J gene TRBJ1-1; no reliable D call. The V end was cut by 4 bases, the J end by 1 base, with 10 bases between. CDR1 is SNHLY, CDR2 FYNNEI, per germline. The CDR3 is made up of 14 amino acids. CDR3 loop: CASSVPRSNTEAFF. CDR3 DNA: TGTGCCAGCAGTGTCCCCAGGTCGAACACTGAAGCTTTCTTT.

The rearrangement links TRBV11-2 to TRBJ2-2, with 10 bases fitting TRBD2. The germline V gene has CDR1 SGHAT and CDR2 FQNNGV. Trimming cost V 7 bases and J 3 bases; bases outside gene matches: 11. The CDR3 consists of 17 residues. CDR3 region: CASKAWSGGAHTGELFF. CDR3 bases: TGTGCCAGCAAAGCTTGGAGCGGGGGGGCCCACACCGGGGAGCTGTTTTTT.

The J gene is TRBJ1-5, the V gene TRBV19; D remains ambiguous. Germline V gene sequence: CDR1 LNHDA, CDR2 SQIVND (reference sequence). Trimming took off 3 bases at V and 5 bases at J, with 8 bases between the two ends. The CDR3 loop spans 13 amino acids. The CDR3 DNA sequence: TGTGCCAGTAGTATCTCCGTGTATCAGCCCCAGCATTTT. This translates into CASSISVYQPQHF.